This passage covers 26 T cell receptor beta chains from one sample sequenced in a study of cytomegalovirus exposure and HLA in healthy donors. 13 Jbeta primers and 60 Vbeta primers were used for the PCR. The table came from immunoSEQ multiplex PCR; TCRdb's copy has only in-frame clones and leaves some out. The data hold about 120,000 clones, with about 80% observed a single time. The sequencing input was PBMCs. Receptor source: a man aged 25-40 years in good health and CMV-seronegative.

This CDR3 reads CASSHAGAGVFYGYTF. The CDR3, as DNA: TGCGCCAGCAGCCACGCAGGGGCGGGGGTTTTCTATGGCTACACCTTC. The chain links TRBV4-1 to TRBJ1-2; perhaps TRBD1 as D (6 bases). The CDR3 has 16 amino acids. Germline V CDR1 and CDR2: MGHRA, YSYEKL. The V end lost 3 bases, the J end lost 4 bases, and 18 bases lay between the germline ends.

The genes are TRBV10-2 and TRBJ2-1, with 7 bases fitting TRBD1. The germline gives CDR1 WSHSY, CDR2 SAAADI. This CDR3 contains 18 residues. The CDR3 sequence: CTSSHGTEGVILYNEQFF. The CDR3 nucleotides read TGCACTTCGAGCCACGGGACAGAGGGAGTTATTCTCTACAATGAGCAGTTCTTC.

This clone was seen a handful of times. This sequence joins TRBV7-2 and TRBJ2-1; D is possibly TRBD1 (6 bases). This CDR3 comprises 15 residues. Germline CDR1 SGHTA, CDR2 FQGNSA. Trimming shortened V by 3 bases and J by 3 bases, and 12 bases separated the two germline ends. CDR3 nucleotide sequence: TGTGCCAGCAGCTTTTCACAGGGAAGCTACAATGAGCAGTTCTTC. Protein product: CASSFSQGSYNEQFF.

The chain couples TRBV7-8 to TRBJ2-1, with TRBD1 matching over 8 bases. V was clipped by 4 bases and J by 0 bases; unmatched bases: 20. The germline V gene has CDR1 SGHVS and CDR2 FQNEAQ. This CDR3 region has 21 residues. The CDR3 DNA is TGTGCCAGCAGCTCCGGGACAGGTGACCTTAAGCGGAGTATCTCCTACAATGAGCAGTTCTTC. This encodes CASSSGTGDLKRSISYNEQFF.

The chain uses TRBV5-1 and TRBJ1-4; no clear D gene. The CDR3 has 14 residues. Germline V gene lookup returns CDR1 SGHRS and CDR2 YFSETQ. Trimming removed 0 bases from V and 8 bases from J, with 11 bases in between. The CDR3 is CASSLAGSREKLFF. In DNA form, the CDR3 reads TGCGCCAGCAGCTTGGCAGGCAGCCGGGAAAAACTGTTTTTT.

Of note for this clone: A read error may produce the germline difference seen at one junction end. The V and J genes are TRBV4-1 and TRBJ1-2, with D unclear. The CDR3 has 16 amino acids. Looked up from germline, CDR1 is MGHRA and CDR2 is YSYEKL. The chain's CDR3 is CASSEDESGLSFGYTF. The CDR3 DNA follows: TGCGCCAGCAGCGAAGATGAGTCAGGCCTAAGCTTCGGCTACACCTTC.

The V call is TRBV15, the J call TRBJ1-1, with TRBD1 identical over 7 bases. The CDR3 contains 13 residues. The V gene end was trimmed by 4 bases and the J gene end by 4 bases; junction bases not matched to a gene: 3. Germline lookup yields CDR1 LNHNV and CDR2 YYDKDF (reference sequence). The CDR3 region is CATSIAGGTEAFF. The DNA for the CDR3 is TGTGCCACCAGCATCGCAGGGGGCACTGAAGCTTTCTTT.

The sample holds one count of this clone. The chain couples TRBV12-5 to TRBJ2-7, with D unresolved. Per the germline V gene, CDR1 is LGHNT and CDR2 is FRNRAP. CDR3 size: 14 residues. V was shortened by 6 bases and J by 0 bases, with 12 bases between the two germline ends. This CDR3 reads CASGPSIVSYEQYF. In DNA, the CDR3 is TGTGCTAGTGGGCCCTCAATAGTCTCCTACGAGCAGTACTTC.

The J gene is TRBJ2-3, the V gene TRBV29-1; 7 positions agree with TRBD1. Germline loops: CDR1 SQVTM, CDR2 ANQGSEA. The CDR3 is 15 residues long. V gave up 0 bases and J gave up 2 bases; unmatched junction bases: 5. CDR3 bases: TGCAGCGTTGAAGAATCGGGACAGTACACAGATACGCAGTATTTT. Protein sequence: CSVEESGQYTDTQYF.

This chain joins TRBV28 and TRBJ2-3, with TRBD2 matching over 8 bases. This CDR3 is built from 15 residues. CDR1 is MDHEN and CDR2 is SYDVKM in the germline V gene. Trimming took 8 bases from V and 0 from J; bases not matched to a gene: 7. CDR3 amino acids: CASEKLAGSTDTQYF. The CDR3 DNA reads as TGTGCCAGCGAAAAGCTAGCGGGCAGCACAGATACGCAGTATTTT.

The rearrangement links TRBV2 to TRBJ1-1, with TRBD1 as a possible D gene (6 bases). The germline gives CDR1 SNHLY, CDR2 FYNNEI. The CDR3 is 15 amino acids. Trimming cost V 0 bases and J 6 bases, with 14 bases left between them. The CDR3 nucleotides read TGTGCCAGCAGTGAAGCCCCGGGGGGCATCGCTGAAGCTTTCTTT. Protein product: CASSEAPGGIAEAFF.

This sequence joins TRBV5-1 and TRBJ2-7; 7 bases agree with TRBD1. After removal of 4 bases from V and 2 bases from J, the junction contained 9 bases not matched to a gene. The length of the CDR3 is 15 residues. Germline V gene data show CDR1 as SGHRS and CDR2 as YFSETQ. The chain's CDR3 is CASSPYRQGTYEQYF. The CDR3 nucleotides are TGCGCCAGCAGCCCATACCGACAGGGAACCTACGAGCAGTACTTC.

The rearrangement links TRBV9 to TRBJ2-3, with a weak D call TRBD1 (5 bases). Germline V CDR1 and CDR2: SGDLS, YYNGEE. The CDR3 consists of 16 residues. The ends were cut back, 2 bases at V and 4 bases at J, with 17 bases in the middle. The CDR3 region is CASSVQGHPVSDTQYF. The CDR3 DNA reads TGTGCCAGCAGCGTCCAGGGCCACCCGGTGTCAGATACGCAGTATTTT.

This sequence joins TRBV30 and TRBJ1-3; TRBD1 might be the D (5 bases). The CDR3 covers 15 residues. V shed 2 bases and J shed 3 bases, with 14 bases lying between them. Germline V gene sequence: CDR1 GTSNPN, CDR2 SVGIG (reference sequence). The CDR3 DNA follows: TGTGCCTGGAGTACCTTCAGGGCAATTGGAAACACCATATATTTT. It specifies CAWSTFRAIGNTIYF.

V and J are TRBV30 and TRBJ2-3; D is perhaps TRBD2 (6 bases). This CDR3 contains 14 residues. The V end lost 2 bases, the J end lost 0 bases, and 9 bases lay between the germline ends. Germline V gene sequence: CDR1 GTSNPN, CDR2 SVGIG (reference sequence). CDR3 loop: CAWSRLGSTDTQYF. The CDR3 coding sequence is TGTGCCTGGAGTAGACTAGGCAGCACAGATACGCAGTATTTT.

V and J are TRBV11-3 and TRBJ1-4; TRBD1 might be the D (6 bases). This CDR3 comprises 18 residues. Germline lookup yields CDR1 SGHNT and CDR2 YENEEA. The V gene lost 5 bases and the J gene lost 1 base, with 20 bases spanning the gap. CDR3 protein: CASSGAGTHYQTNEKLFF. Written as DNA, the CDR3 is TGTGCCAGCAGCGGGGCCGGGACACACTACCAAACTAATGAAAAACTGTTTTTT.

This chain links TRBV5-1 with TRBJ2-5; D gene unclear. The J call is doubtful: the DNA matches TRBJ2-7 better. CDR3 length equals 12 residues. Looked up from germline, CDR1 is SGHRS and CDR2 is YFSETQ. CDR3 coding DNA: TGCGCCAGCAGCTCCATCCACTACGAGCAGTACTTC. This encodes CASSSIHYEQYF.

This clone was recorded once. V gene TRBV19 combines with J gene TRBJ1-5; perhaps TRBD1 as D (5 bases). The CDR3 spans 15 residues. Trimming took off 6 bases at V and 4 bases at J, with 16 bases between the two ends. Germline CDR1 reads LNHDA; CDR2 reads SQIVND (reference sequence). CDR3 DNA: TGTGCCAGTAGGATGGGTACCAGGACAAATCAGCCCCAGCATTTT. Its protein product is CASRMGTRTNQPQHF.

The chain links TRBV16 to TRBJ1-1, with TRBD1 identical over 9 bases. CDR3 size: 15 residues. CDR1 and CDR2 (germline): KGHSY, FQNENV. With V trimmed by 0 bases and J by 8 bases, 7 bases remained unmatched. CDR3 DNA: TGTGCCAGCAGCCAATCACGCTCCGGGACAGGGGAAGCTTTCTTT. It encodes CASSQSRSGTGEAFF.

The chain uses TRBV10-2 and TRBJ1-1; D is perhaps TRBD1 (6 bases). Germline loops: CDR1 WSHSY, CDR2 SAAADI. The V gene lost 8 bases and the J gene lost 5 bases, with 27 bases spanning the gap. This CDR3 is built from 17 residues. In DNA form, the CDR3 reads TGCGCCAGCGTTCGGGGATGGGGGCGCGAAGCCCCAACTGAAGCTTTCTTT. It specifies CASVRGWGREAPTEAFF.

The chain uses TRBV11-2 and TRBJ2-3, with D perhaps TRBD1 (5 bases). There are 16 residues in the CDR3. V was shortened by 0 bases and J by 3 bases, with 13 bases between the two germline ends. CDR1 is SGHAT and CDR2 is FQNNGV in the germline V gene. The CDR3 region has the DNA TGTGCCAGCAGCTTAGATCGCGTCAGGGTAACAGATACGCAGTATTTT. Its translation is CASSLDRVRVTDTQYF.

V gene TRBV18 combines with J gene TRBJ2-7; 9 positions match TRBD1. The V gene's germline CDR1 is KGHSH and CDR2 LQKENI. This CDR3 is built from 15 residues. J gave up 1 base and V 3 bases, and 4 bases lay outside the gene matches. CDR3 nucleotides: TGTGCCAGCTCACCCGGGACAGGGATTTCCTACGAGCAGTACTTC. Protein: CASSPGTGISYEQYF.

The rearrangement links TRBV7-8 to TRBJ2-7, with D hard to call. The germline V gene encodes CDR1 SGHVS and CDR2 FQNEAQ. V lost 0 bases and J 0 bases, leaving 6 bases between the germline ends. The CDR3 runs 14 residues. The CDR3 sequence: CASSLARDSYEQYF. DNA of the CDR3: TGTGCCAGCAGCTTAGCGCGCGACTCCTACGAGCAGTACTTC.

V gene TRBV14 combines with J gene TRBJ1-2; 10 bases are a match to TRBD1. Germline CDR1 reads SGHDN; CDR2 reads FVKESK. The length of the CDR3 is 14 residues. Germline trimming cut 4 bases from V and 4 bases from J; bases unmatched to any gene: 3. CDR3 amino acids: CASSPDRGIYGYTF. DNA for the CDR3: TGTGCCAGCAGCCCGGACAGGGGGATCTATGGCTACACCTTC.

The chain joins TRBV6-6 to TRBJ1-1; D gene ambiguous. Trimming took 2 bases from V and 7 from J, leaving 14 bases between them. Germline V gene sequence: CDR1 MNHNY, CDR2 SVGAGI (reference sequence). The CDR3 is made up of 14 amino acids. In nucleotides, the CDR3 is TGTGCCAGCAGTTACGATGGTCTAAGTGGTGAAGCTTTCTTT. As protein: CASSYDGLSGEAFF.

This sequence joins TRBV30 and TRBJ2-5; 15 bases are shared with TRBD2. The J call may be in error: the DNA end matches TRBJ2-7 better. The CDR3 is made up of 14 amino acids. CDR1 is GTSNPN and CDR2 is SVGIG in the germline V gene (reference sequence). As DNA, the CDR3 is TGTGCCTGGAGTGCGGGACTAGCGGGAGGCGAGCAGTACTTC. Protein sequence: CAWSAGLAGGEQYF.